The rows below give T cell receptor beta chains drawn from one sample of a study of regulatory T cells in long-lasting Graves disease. TCRdb itself ran the multiplex PCR reads through MiXCR, one entry per CDR3 protein. The data hold under 450,000 distinct CDR3 sequences, with about 25% observed a single time. Sequenced material: peripheral blood mononuclear cells (PBMCs), taken when the disease was refractory, from a patient treated with antithyroid drugs. Receptors were obtained from a female donor with Graves disease. Each CDR3 is given with its conserved first and last residue. D genes are given only for firm matches. Some rows mark clone size as missing; the rest say once, few, many or name a class of expanded clone.

length	D	J	size	V	CDR3	DNA
15	-	TRBJ1-3	many	TRBV28	CASTYEVGSGNTIYF	TGTGCCAGCACCTACGAGGTTGGCTCTGGAAACACCATATATTTT
13	-	TRBJ2-7	-	TRBV6-4	CASSYARGYEQYF	TGTGCCAGCAGTTACGCCAGGGGCTACGAGCAGTACTTC
15	-	TRBJ2-5	many	TRBV24-1	CATSDFTQGGETQYF	TGTGCCACCAGTGATTTCACACAAGGAGGGGAGACCCAGTACTTC
18	-	TRBJ1-2	many	TRBV28	CASSPSPGSRGRLYGYTF	TGTGCCAGCAGTCCGTCGCCGGGTTCGCGGGGGCGACTCTATGGCTACACCTTC
13	-	TRBJ2-2	-	TRBV24-1	CATSSNTGGELFF	TGTGCCACCAGTAGTAATACAGGCGGGGAGCTGTTTTTT
14	TRBD1	TRBJ1-5	-	TRBV20-1	CSASLDRANQPQHF	TGCAGTGCTAGTCTCGACAGGGCCAATCAGCCCCAGCATTTT
15	-	TRBJ1-1	-	TRBV4-1	CASSQVNRLGTEAFF	TGCGCCAGCAGCCAAGTCAACAGACTAGGCACTGAAGCTTTCTTT
15	-	TRBJ1-6	-	TRBV11-2	CAGSLGRGGNSPLHF	TGTGCCGGCAGCTTGGGTAGGGGCGGAAATTCACCCCTCCACTTT
16	TRBD2	TRBJ2-5	few	TRBV12-3/TRBV12-4	CASSRGLAGGEGTQYF	TGTGCCAGCAGTAGGGGACTAGCGGGAGGCGAGGGGACCCAGTACTTC
17	TRBD2	TRBJ2-7	few	TRBV5-1	CASSFYAGVFMSYEQYF	TGCGCCAGCAGCTTTTATGCGGGAGTGTTTATGTCCTACGAGCAGTACTTC
14	-	TRBJ1-4	many	TRBV6-1	CASRATKTGEKLFF	TGTGCCAGCAGAGCAACTAAAACAGGGGAAAAACTGTTTTTT
12	-	TRBJ1-2	many	TRBV5-1	CASSLGVDGYTF	TGTGCCAGCAGTTTGGGGGTAGATGGCTACACCTTC
15	-	TRBJ2-7	-	TRBV2	CASSEAIRGPDVQYF	TGTGCCAGCAGTGAAGCGATCCGGGGGCCCGACGTGCAGTACTTC
14	-	TRBJ1-3	-	TRBV30	CAWSRGESGNTIYF	TGTGCCTGGAGCAGGGGAGAGTCTGGAAACACCATATATTTT
13	-	TRBJ1-1	many	TRBV30	CAWSAQTNTEAFF	TGTGCCTGGAGTGCTCAGACGAACACTGAAGCTTTCTTT
13	TRBD2	TRBJ2-5	many	TRBV30	CAWSLAGQETQYF	TGTGCCTGGAGTCTAGCGGGACAAGAGACCCAGTACTTC
15	TRBD1	TRBJ1-2	many	TRBV7-2	CASSFRGLANYGYTF	TGTGCCAGCAGTTTCAGGGGGCTGGCTAACTATGGCTACACCTTC
13	-	TRBJ2-3	once	TRBV2	CASARSRTDTQYF	TGTGCCAGCGCCAGGTCCCGCACAGATACGCAGTATTTT
14	-	TRBJ1-1	many	TRBV2	CASTVDSERPEAFF	TGTGCCAGCACGGTGGACTCTGAAAGGCCTGAAGCTTTCTTT
12	-	TRBJ2-5	-	TRBV30	CAWATLQETQYF	TGTGCCTGGGCTACCCTGCAAGAGACCCAGTACTTC
15	TRBD2	TRBJ2-5	once	TRBV6-2/TRBV6-3	CAGTGLTGGGETQYF	TGTGCCGGCACCGGACTAACGGGAGGGGGAGAGACCCAGTACTTC
12	-	TRBJ1-1	few	TRBV30	CAWSPPRTEAFF	TGTGCCTGGAGTCCCCCGCGCACTGAAGCTTTCTTT